The 27 T cell receptor beta chains below were found in one sample sequenced in a study of blood T cell repertoires in COVID-19 (dated by TCRdb to about 2020). Receptors were amplified or captured by the immunoSEQ multiplex PCR assay. TCRdb mirrors the immuneACCESS table, restricted to in-frame sequences. Some clones are absent from its copies; in checked studies, under half trace to an unresolved V gene, and the reason for the others is unknown. This sample holds under 30,000 clones; about 85% were observed only once. The biggest ten clones account for around 10% of the sample. Sequencing was performed on peripheral blood. The receptors derive from a human donor in a cohort sampled during active COVID-19.

The chain employs TRBV19 and TRBJ1-2, with TRBD1 matching over 10 bases. With 5 bases clipped from V and 6 bases from J, the junction kept 3 bases outside the gene matches. The CDR3 spans 13 residues. Germline lookup yields CDR1 LNHDA and CDR2 SQIVND (reference sequence). This CDR3 reads CASSWDRGNGYTF. The CDR3 coding sequence is TGTGCCAGTAGTTGGGACAGGGGAAATGGCTACACCTTC. The full variable domain, completed using reference TRBV19 and TRBJ1-2, is DGGITQSPKYLFRKEGQNVTLSCEQNLNHDAMYWYRQDPGQGLRLIYYSQIVNDFQKGDIAEGYSVSREKKESFPLTVTSAQKNPTAFYLCASSWDRGNGYTFGSGTRLTVV.

V usage is TRBV19 and J usage is TRBJ1-1, with D possibly TRBD1 on 5 matching bases. Trimming stripped 9 bases from V and 1 base from J, with 12 bases between. Germline CDR1 and CDR2: LNHDA and SQIVND (reference sequence). The CDR3 extends over 13 amino acids. The CDR3 here is CASTLGANTEAFF. The CDR3 DNA sequence: TGTGCCAGCACCCTAGGGGCGAACACTGAAGCTTTCTTT.

The V and J genes are TRBV6-5 and TRBJ1-1; possibly TRBD1 for D (5 bases). The V gene lost 11 bases and the J gene lost 0 bases, with 13 bases spanning the gap. Germline loops: CDR1 MNHEY, CDR2 SVGAGI. The CDR3 spans 13 residues. The CDR3 DNA follows: TGTGCCGTTTCGACAGAGATGAACACTGAAGCTTTCTTT. It yields the protein CAVSTEMNTEAFF.

V gene TRBV19 combines with J gene TRBJ1-3; possibly TRBD1 for D (5 bases). V was cut by 3 bases and J by 4 bases, with 16 bases left in between. This CDR3 is 16 amino acids long. Germline loops: CDR1 LNHDA, CDR2 SQIVND (reference sequence). The CDR3 is CASSITGGSGGNTIYF. For the CDR3, the DNA is TGTGCCAGTAGTATTACCGGGGGATCGGGAGGAAACACCATATATTTT.

DNA for the CDR3: TGTGCCACAGGACAGGGGTCAGGGAAGACCCAGTACTTC. It translates to CATGQGSGKTQYF. The chain is built from TRBV2 and TRBJ2-5, with 9 bases matching TRBD1. From germline, CDR1 is SNHLY and CDR2 FYNNEI. The length of the CDR3 is 13 residues. V dropped 10 bases and J dropped 6; count of bases not matched to a gene: 9.

The chain uses TRBV6-4 and TRBJ1-2; 8 bases are a match to TRBD1. CDR1 and CDR2 (germline): MRHNA, SNTAGT. This CDR3 comprises 16 residues. After removal of 1 base from V and 3 bases from J, the junction contained 7 bases not matched to a gene. DNA for the CDR3: TGTGCCAGCAGTGACTGGAAGGACAGGGCCGACTATGGCTACACCTTC. Translation: CASSDWKDRADYGYTF.

The V gene is TRBV5-1, the J gene TRBJ2-5; maybe TRBD2 (5 bases). V was pared by 2 bases and J by 3 bases, with 8 bases between. The CDR3 spans 13 residues. CDR1 and CDR2 from the germline V gene are SGHRS and YFSETQ. CDR3 residues: CASSLSGKETQYF. As DNA, the CDR3 is TGCGCCAGCAGCTTATCCGGGAAAGAGACCCAGTACTTC.

V is TRBV7-9 and J is TRBJ2-7; maybe TRBD1 (5 bases). The germline V and J ends were trimmed by 5 bases and 6 bases, with 20 bases remaining between them. Germline CDR1 SEHNR, CDR2 FQNEAQ (reference sequence). This CDR3 region has 15 residues. In nucleotides, the CDR3 is TGTGCCAGCAGCCTGGATCTAGGCCCCACAGGCGAGCAGTACTTC. Its translation: CASSLDLGPTGEQYF.

V and J are TRBV7-2 and TRBJ1-4; TRBD1 agrees at 9 bases. The junction had 3 bases not matched to a gene; V was cut back by 2 bases and J by 2 bases. CDR3 length equals 16 residues. The germline V gene encodes CDR1 SGHTA and CDR2 FQGNSA. CDR3 coding DNA: TGTGCCAGCAGCTTAATGGGACAGGGCACTAATGAAAAACTGTTTTTT. Protein: CASSLMGQGTNEKLFF.

The chain combines TRBV7-8 with TRBJ2-2; 7 bases agree with TRBD2. The CDR3 sequence is 15 residues long. Germline CDR1 is SGHVS and CDR2 is FQNEAQ. With 5 bases clipped from V and 0 bases from J, the junction kept 3 bases outside the gene matches. The CDR3 is CASSRLASNTGELFF. The DNA of the CDR3 is TGTGCCAGCAGCCGACTAGCTTCGAACACCGGGGAGCTGTTTTTT. Based on the CDR3 plus reference TRBV7-8 and TRBJ2-2, the full variable domain is GAGVSQSPRYKVAKRGQDVALRCDPISGHVSLFWYQQALGQGPEFLTYFQNEAQLDKSGLPSDRFFAERPEGSVSTLKIQRTQQEDSAVYLCASSRLASNTGELFFGEGSRLTVL.

This clone was observed a single time. The genes are TRBV7-2 and TRBJ1-2; maybe TRBD1 (5 bases). Trimming left V 3 bases short and J 8 bases short, with 19 bases between. From germline, CDR1 is SGHTA and CDR2 FQGNSA. This CDR3 is built from 15 residues. CDR3 region: CASSFVQGLGGGYTF. The DNA for the CDR3 is TGTGCCAGCAGCTTCGTTCAGGGACTAGGAGGCGGCTACACCTTC.

This chain links TRBV9 with TRBJ2-5; a weak D match, TRBD2 (5 bases). The CDR3 has 15 residues. Per germline, CDR1 SGDLS and CDR2 YYNGEE. V lost 4 bases to trimming and J lost 5 bases, with 18 bases between them. The CDR3 spells CASSTHSGKIETQYF. The CDR3 DNA follows: TGTGCCAGCAGCACACACTCCGGGAAGATTGAGACCCAGTACTTC.

The chain recombines TRBV5-1 with TRBJ2-7; D is unresolved. Germline V gene sequence: CDR1 SGHRS, CDR2 YFSETQ. The CDR3 is 14 amino acids. The V end lost 4 bases, the J end lost 0 bases, and 11 bases lay between the germline ends. The CDR3 is CASSASPNSYEQYF. Written as DNA, the CDR3 is TGCGCCAGCAGCGCGTCACCCAACTCCTACGAGCAGTACTTC.

This clone was seen only a few times. The rearrangement links TRBV3-1 (or the pseudogene TRBV3-2) to TRBJ2-7; a weak D match, TRBD1 (5 bases). The V end lost 1 base, the J end lost 8 bases, and 9 bases lay between the germline ends. This CDR3 region has 12 residues. Germline V lookup: CDR1 LGHDT, CDR2 YNNKEL (reference sequence). The DNA of the CDR3 is TGTGCCAGCAGCCAAGTCGACAGAAAGCAGTACTTC. Translation gives CASSQVDRKQYF.

This chain joins TRBV2 and TRBJ1-2; possible D gene TRBD1, 6 bases. The V and J ends lost 3 bases and 7 bases respectively, with 15 bases between them. From germline, CDR1 is SNHLY and CDR2 FYNNEI. CDR3 length equals 14 residues. The CDR3 nucleotides are TGTGCCAGCAGTGACTACGGGGGGCACTCTGGCTACACCTTC. Its translation: CASSDYGGHSGYTF.

The gene calls are TRBV18 and TRBJ1-6; D may be TRBD1 (5 bases). V lost 6 bases and J 6 bases, leaving 15 bases between the germline ends. CDR1 KGHSH and CDR2 LQKENI come from the germline V gene. The length of the CDR3 is 15 residues. The CDR3 DNA reads as TGTGCCAGCTCTTCCGGAACGACAGTTAATTCACCCCTCCACTTT. Translated, it gives CASSSGTTVNSPLHF. The complete variable domain, with remaining parts taken from reference TRBV18 and TRBJ1-6, reads NAGVMQNPRHLVRRRGQEARLRCSPMKGHSHVYWYRQLPEEGLKFMVYLQKENIIDESGMPKERFSAEFPKEGPSILRIQQVVRGDSAAYFCASSSGTTVNSPLHFGNGTRLTVT.

This clone has a single count. V is TRBV7-2 and J is TRBJ1-2, with D maybe TRBD1 (6 bases). Germline assignment: CDR1 SGHTA and CDR2 FQGNSA. Trimming removed 5 bases at V and 7 bases at J, with 17 bases between. The CDR3 is made up of 14 amino acids. The CDR3 nucleotides are TGTGCCAGCAGCCCCGACAGGTTAGGTTTTGGCTACACCTTC. It specifies CASSPDRLGFGYTF.

V usage is TRBV18 and J usage is TRBJ1-1; D might be TRBD1 (6 bases). Trimming left V 6 bases short and J 0 bases short, with 8 bases between. CDR3 size: 13 residues. Germline V CDR1 and CDR2: KGHSH, LQKENI. DNA for the CDR3: TGTGCCAGCTCTACAGGGTTGAACACTGAAGCTTTCTTT. This gives the protein CASSTGLNTEAFF.

The chain carries TRBV18 and TRBJ2-7; D is undetermined. The ends were cut back, 2 bases at V and 3 bases at J, with 11 bases in the middle. CDR3 length: 14 amino acids. Germline CDR1 KGHSH, CDR2 LQKENI. CDR3 region: CASSPMGSIYEQYF. For the CDR3, the DNA is TGTGCCAGCTCACCAATGGGCAGTATCTACGAGCAGTACTTC. Full variable domain (rest looked up from reference TRBV18 and TRBJ2-7): NAGVMQNPRHLVRRRGQEARLRCSPMKGHSHVYWYRQLPEEGLKFMVYLQKENIIDESGMPKERFSAEFPKEGPSILRIQQVVRGDSAAYFCASSPMGSIYEQYFGPGTRLTVT.

The genes are TRBV7-8 and TRBJ1-3; no clear D gene. The CDR3 covers 16 residues. Looked up from germline, CDR1 is SGHVS and CDR2 is FQNEAQ. The germline V and J ends were trimmed by 1 base and 0 bases, with 10 bases remaining between them. The CDR3: CASSLGNAGSGNTIYF. CDR3 nucleotides: TGTGCCAGCAGCTTAGGAAACGCCGGCTCTGGAAACACCATATATTTT.

The rearrangement joins TRBV29-1 to TRBJ2-2; D possibly corresponds to TRBD2 (6 bases). In germline, CDR1 is SQVTM, CDR2 ANQGSEA. This CDR3 contains 15 residues. Between the trimmed V and J ends, which lost 4 bases and 4 bases, there was a span of 16 bases. CDR3 sequence: CSVGAGATGTGELFF. Here the CDR3 DNA reads TGCAGCGTTGGAGCGGGCGCCACGGGCACCGGGGAGCTGTTTTTT.

The chain joins TRBV11-2 to TRBJ1-1; D possibly corresponds to TRBD1 (5 bases). The CDR3 totals 14 residues. Germline loops: CDR1 SGHAT, CDR2 FQNNGV. Deletions cut 6 bases from V and 2 bases from J, with 13 bases between. Here the CDR3 DNA reads TGTGCCAGCAGTTGGGGCAGGGTTAACACTGAAGCTTTCTTT. Its protein is CASSWGRVNTEAFF.

DNA for the CDR3: TGCGCCAGCAGCCGGGGGGACACCTCTAGCACAGATACGCAGTATTTT. It yields the protein CASSRGDTSSTDTQYF. The V gene is TRBV5-1, the J gene TRBJ2-3, with D possibly TRBD2 on 7 matching bases. The germline gives CDR1 SGHRS, CDR2 YFSETQ. The V end lost 4 bases, the J end lost 0 bases, and 15 bases lay between the germline ends. CDR3 size: 16 residues.

This clone appeared a few times. The rearrangement links TRBV5-4 to TRBJ2-3; 12 bases map to TRBD2. The V segment lost 4 bases and the J segment 2 bases; nucleotides outside the gene matches: 14. The CDR3 spans 19 residues. CDR1 SGHNT and CDR2 YYREEE come from the germline V gene (reference sequence). Written as DNA, the CDR3 is TGTGCCAGCAGCCCTCTAGCGGGGGGGACCGGAGCCACCACAGATACGCAGTATTTT. Residues: CASSPLAGGTGATTDTQYF.

V is TRBV2 and J is TRBJ2-7; possible D gene TRBD2, 6 bases. CDR1 is SNHLY, CDR2 FYNNEI, per germline. This CDR3 has 13 amino acids. Trimming removed 11 bases from V and 2 bases from J, with 16 bases in between. In DNA, the CDR3 is TGTGCCTCCCAGGGACTGGGACCCTACGAGCAGTACTTC. Its translation: CASQGLGPYEQYF.

There are a few counts of this clone. The gene calls are TRBV6-5 and TRBJ2-1; 14 bases are a match to TRBD2. Germline V gives CDR1 MNHEY, CDR2 SVGAGI. This CDR3 is 16 amino acids long. The V gene end was trimmed by 4 bases and the J gene end by 5 bases; junction bases not matched to a gene: 4. The CDR3 is CASSWTSGGHDNEQFF. Here the CDR3 DNA reads TGTGCCAGCAGTTGGACTAGCGGGGGGCATGACAATGAGCAGTTCTTC.

CDR3 nucleotide sequence: TGTGCCAGCAGTACACTAGCGGGAGGGATTCAAGAGACCCAGTACTTC. It codes for CASSTLAGGIQETQYF. This chain uses TRBV27 with TRBJ2-5, with TRBD2 matching over 13 bases. V trimming: 5 bases; J trimming: 2 bases; junction bases outside the gene matches: 5. The CDR3 consists of 16 residues. CDR1 is MNHEY and CDR2 is SMNVEV in the germline V gene (reference sequence).